The source of this TCR beta chain is a study of cytomegalovirus exposure and HLA in healthy donors (dated by TCRdb to about 2017). Background for the entire study: According to an earlier analysis of a few hundred of the donors, some 170 million T cells yielded some 120 million unique TCR beta sequences and about 300 Gb of sequence data. The study aimed to test whether signatures of past pathogen exposure could be identified by cataloging public T cell receptors. A separate validation cohort of some 130 different subjects was used in addition to the approximately 610-subject first cohort. Approximately 310 gigabases of sequencing data and tens of millions of unique TCR sequences were included in an early release covering roughly 700 HLA-typed donors. To decide whether each TCR beta V gene segment behaved as functional or pseudogenic, an earlier analysis of fewer than 750 of the donors relied on high-throughput TCR beta sequencing. The number of donors typed differed by locus, with roughly 620-630 for A, B, C, DRB1 and DQB1, around 500 for DQA1, nearly 610 for DPA1, and some 440 for DPB1. Rather than using new phenotypic data, the later analysis identified candidate immune exposures from TCR beta sequences and from how often those sequences occurred across donors. High-throughput TCR immunosequencing, statistical association of individual TCRs with disease status, and machine learning were combined to predict cytomegalovirus infection status. To study patterns of TCR occurrence, a later analysis re-analyzed previously published TCR beta repertoires from under 750 donors and added high-resolution HLA genotyping. Donor age, sex, ethnicity and CMV serostatus were compiled together with the repertoire data. A later genetic analysis used genome-wide SNP genotypes for about three fifths of the 666 donors, treating that subset as a discovery cohort. Among 300 to 450 genotyped donors of the cohort, an average of around 240,000 unique TCR beta nucleotide sequences were sequenced per donor, around 18% of them non-productive. All discovery cohort repertoires had been generated using a single sequencing platform. Using immunosequencing, the study profiled T cell repertoires from approximately 700 subjects and related those repertoires to cytomegalovirus serostatus. Class I and class II HLA loci were covered by the typing at four-digit resolution. Five DR-DQ haplotypes were treated as single units for association and clustering because of strong linkage in the cohort. Of the 350 to 400 genotyped donors, about 84% fell in the genetic ancestry cluster associated with self-reported Caucasian donors.

The cohort was made up of 666 healthy bone marrow donors. All cohort members were sampled while nominally healthy, although unrecorded immune exposures were likely present. The donor was CMV seropositive and belonged to the group of some 290 seropositive cohort members. Every donor gave a peripheral blood sample, and the peripheral blood mononuclear cells from that sample were used for TCR beta sequencing. The Qiagen DNeasy Blood Extraction Kit was used to extract genomic DNA from the blood cell samples. The method behind the library was the immunoSEQ multiplex PCR assay. For the multiplex PCR, a mixture combining 60 forward primers for TCR Vbeta segments and 13 reverse primers for TCR Jbeta segments was used. The CDR3 region of rearranged TCR beta genes was amplified from genomic DNA with a multiplex PCR assay. The Illumina HiSeq System was used to sequence the amplified TCR beta libraries as 87-base-pair reads. Per the source publication's procedure: A later analysis counted approximately 76 million unique TCR beta chains across the 650 to 800 repertoires, and 9.5 million to 11 million of these chains were shared by at least two donors. To remove PCR and sequencing errors, raw reads were error-corrected and collapsed into unique sequences using a nearest-neighbor algorithm that merged closely related sequences. CDR3 sequences were aligned to IMGT reference sequences to assign V, D and J gene segments. For a sequence to be retained, at least a six-nucleotide match to both a V gene segment and a J gene segment was required. Rearrangements were classified as productive when the CDR3 lacked stop codons and remained in frame with V and J, and all other rearrangements were classified as non-productive. CDR3 was defined according to IMGT convention as the region running from the second conserved V-encoded cysteine to the conserved J-encoded phenylalanine. The earlier analysis of about 590 of the donors excluded sequences that lacked an unambiguous match to a single V gene segment. An earlier analysis of 450 to 650 of the donors called V segments functional above 56.7% productive rearrangements and segregating when the between-donor standard deviation exceeded 5%. A statistical classification framework was developed to diagnose cytomegalovirus status using the catalog of TCR beta chain sequences. A later analysis assigned V and J genes by comparing TCR nucleotide sequences with IMGT/GENE-DB human TR gene sequences. In a later analysis, CDR3 sequences and most-parsimonious VDJ recombination scenarios were assigned using the TCRdist pipeline. In a later analysis, each TCR beta chain was defined by its CDR3 amino acid sequence together with its V-gene family, and reads lacking a unique V-gene family were excluded. To address suspected cross-contamination and a sequencing artifact, a later analysis removed 592 highly shared, low-generation-probability nucleotide sequences. In a later analysis, a clonal expansion index for each public chain was calculated from normalized within-repertoire ranks of inferred template counts. In a later analysis, generation probabilities were computed with a VDJ recombination model fitted to out-of-frame rearrangements, and the resulting probabilities were checked against IGoR. In a later analysis, hypergeometric tests were used to score TCR-TCR, TCR-HLA and TCR-CMV co-occurrence, with a repertoire-size bias correction applied to TCR pairs. False discovery rates were estimated in a later analysis by permuting HLA or CMV assignments 20 times. A later analysis grouped co-occurring TCRs with DBSCAN, adding TCRdist sequence similarity when clustering within HLA-allele-positive subsets. Repertoires with fewer than 30,000 or more than 120,000 public chains, plus five repertoires with anomalous nucleotide sharing, were excluded from co-occurrence clustering. Imported from immuneACCESS, the table was reduced by TCRdb to in-frame sequences with V and J called. These copies leave out some clones; in studies compared against another copy, an unresolved V gene accounts for under half, and the cause of the remainder is not known. The D gene and trimming were derived from the DNA, and the V and J assignments and clone size from that table. In all, the sample holds roughly 180,000 clones, and 80% to 90% of those were seen once. The top ten clones comprise roughly 5.2% of the sample.

Results the study describes overall, beyond this receptor: A later analysis found that TCR association rates varied across HLA loci, with DRB1 alleles showing the most associated TCRs and HLA-C alleles the fewest. In a later genetic analysis, a missense DCLRE1C variant was associated with V-gene and J-gene trimming of TCR beta chains, and the association was replicated in an independent cohort. In the study, around 150 TCR beta chains were listed as associated with cytomegalovirus. Correlated functional status among segregating V segments might be attributable to linkage disequilibrium, but an unknown experimental factor could not be ruled out. A later analysis found that most CMV-associated TCR beta chains appeared HLA-restricted, with HLA associations seemingly driven largely by CMV exposure. Compared with equally common non-associated chains, HLA-associated TCR beta chains in a later analysis were more clonally expanded and had lower generation probabilities. When HLA alleles, especially DR and DQ, strongly co-occurred, attributing TCR associations to individual alleles was difficult. The classifier was reported to diagnose cytomegalovirus status with high specificity and sensitivity in both the original and validation cohorts. The only immune exposure information available for the cohort was CMV serostatus. Seventeen rarely observed V segments, including chromosome 9 orphons, were excluded from the earlier analysis of several hundred of the donors because counts were too low. A group of highly shared sequence variants was considered likely to be a technical artifact of the sequencing pipeline. A further reported finding was that TCR beta sequences accurately predicted the HLA-A and HLA-B alleles for most subjects in the first cohort. Most TCR sequences were observed very rarely across donors, whereas some public TCRs were present in many individuals. Broadly in line with IMGT annotations, most TCR beta V segments showed up in productive rearrangements about 87% or about 30% of the time in an earlier analysis of roughly 590 of the donors. Roughly uniform sequencing depth across donors was assumed in presence/absence analyses, although this assumption may not hold. A later analysis reported that several top co-occurrence clusters appeared linked to parvovirus B19, influenza, CMV and Epstein-Barr virus. In vitro tests confirmed that a few of the cytomegalovirus-associated TCR beta chains recognize cytomegalovirus antigens. The authors suggested that the approach could potentially be generalized to other disease states and immunological phenotypes. Because some donors lacked HLA typing at each locus, the association tests relied only on the typed subset. In a later analysis, some 18,000 TCR beta sequences were associated with specific HLA alleles at a false discovery rate of 0.05. In this cohort, only TCR beta chains were sequenced, and detectable features were limited by the absence of alpha or paired-chain data. A later genetic analysis reported fewer N-insertions in productive TCRs among donors in an Asian-associated ancestry cluster than the roughly 620-donor mean.

About this clone: Its cognate antigen has yet to be identified. Base qualities are not provided; no much larger clone lies one nucleotide away.

Specimen: PBMCs. The clonotype comes from a girl aged 10-17 years in good health and CMV-seropositive.

In nucleotide form, the sequence is TGTGCCAGCAGTGTAGGGAGCTCTGGGGCCAACGTCCTGACTTTC. This gives the protein CASSVGSSGANVLTF. This receptor chain uses TRBV6-1 and TRBJ2-6; perhaps TRBD2 is the D gene, with 5 bases matching. Based on the germline V gene, the CDR1 and CDR2 sequences are MNHNS and SASEGT. The CDR3 goes from the cysteine to the phenylalanine over 15 residues. CDR3 DNA is the only sequence kept; it has 45 bases, read in frame from the first base. The V and J ends are trimmed by 4 bases and 0 bases, leaving 7 bases between them.